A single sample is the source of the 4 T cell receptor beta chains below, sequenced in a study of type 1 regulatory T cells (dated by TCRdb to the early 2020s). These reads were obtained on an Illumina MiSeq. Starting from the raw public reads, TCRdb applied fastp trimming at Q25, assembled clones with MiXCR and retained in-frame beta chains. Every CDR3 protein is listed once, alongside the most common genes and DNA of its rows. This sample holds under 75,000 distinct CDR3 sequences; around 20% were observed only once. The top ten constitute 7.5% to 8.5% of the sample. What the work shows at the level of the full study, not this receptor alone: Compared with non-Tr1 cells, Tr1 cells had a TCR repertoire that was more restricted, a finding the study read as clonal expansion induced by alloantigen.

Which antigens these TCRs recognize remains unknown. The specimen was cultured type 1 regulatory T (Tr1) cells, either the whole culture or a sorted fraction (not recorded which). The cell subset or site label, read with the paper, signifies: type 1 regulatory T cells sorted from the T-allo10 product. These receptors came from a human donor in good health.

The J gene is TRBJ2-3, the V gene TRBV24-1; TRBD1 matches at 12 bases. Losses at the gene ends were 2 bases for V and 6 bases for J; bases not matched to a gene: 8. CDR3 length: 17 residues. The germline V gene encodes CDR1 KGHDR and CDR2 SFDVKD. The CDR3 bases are TGTGCCACCAGTGATTCCTCCCGGGACAGGGGGCGTGATACGCAGTATTTT. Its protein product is CATSDSSRDRGRDTQYF.

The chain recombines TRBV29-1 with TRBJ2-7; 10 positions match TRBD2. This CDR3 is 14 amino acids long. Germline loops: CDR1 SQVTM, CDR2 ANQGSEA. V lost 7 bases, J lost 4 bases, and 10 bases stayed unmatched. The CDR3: CSATVAGGLYEQYF. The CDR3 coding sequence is TGCAGCGCCACGGTAGCGGGAGGTCTTTACGAGCAGTACTTC.

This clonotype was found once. The CDR3 spells CSANTRQAGEQYF. For the CDR3, the DNA is TGCAGTGCTAATACTAGACAGGCGGGCGAGCAGTACTTC. The chain combines TRBV20-1 with TRBJ2-7, with D maybe TRBD1 (6 bases). There are 13 residues in the CDR3. The germline V and J ends were trimmed by 4 bases and 6 bases, with 16 bases remaining between them. Germline V gene sequence: CDR1 DFQATT, CDR2 SNEGSKA (reference sequence).

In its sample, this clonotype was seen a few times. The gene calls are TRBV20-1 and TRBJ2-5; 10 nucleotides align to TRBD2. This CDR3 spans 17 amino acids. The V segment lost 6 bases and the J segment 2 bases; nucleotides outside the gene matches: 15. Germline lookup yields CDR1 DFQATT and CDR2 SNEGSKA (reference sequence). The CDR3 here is CSARGLIAGGGQETQYF. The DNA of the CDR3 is TGCAGTGCCCGGGGGCTCATAGCGGGAGGAGGGCAAGAGACCCAGTACTTC.